Listed below are T cell receptor beta chains from one sample, sequenced in a study of blood T cell repertoires in COVID-19. The data were produced by immunoSEQ multiplex PCR, yet TCRdb's version contains in-frame clones alone and is incomplete. Of around 290,000 clones listed, 70% to 90% are singletons. Sequencing was carried out using peripheral blood. The receptors come from a woman in her 50s who had recovered from COVID-19. Each CDR3 is given with its conserved first and last residue. A D gene is named only where the DNA matches it firmly. Size tells how often a clone was seen (once, few, many) or the class of an expanded clone, and some rows leave it out.

clone size: once; J gene: TRBJ2-1; V gene: TRBV4-1; D gene: TRBD2; CDR3 protein: CASRQALAGIYNEQFF; CDR3 DNA: TGCGCCAGCAGACAAGCGCTAGCGGGGATTTACAATGAGCAGTTCTTC
clone size: NA; J gene: TRBJ1-4; V gene: TRBV30; D gene: NA; CDR3 protein: CAWNREVSEKLFF; CDR3 DNA: TGTGCCTGGAATCGGGAGGTTAGCGAAAAACTGTTTTTT
clone size: NA; J gene: TRBJ1-1; V gene: TRBV6-5; D gene: NA; CDR3 protein: CATLSGGTSNTEAFF; CDR3 DNA: TGTGCCACCTTGTCGGGGGGGACCTCGAACACTGAAGCTTTCTTT
clone size: NA; J gene: TRBJ1-2; V gene: TRBV27; D gene: TRBD1; CDR3 protein: CASSLSGQGDSLLYGYTF; CDR3 DNA: TGTGCCAGCAGCCTGTCTGGACAGGGGGATTCCTTATTATATGGCTACACCTTC
clone size: once; J gene: TRBJ2-1; V gene: TRBV7-9; D gene: TRBD1; CDR3 protein: CASSFSNRGEQFF; CDR3 DNA: TGTGCCAGCAGCTTTTCTAACAGGGGTGAGCAGTTCTTC
clone size: NA; J gene: TRBJ1-1; V gene: TRBV5-1; D gene: TRBD1; CDR3 protein: CASSLSGGRNTEAFF; CDR3 DNA: TGCGCCAGCAGCTTGTCAGGGGGGAGGAACACTGAAGCTTTCTTT
clone size: NA; J gene: TRBJ2-5; V gene: TRBV3-1/TRBV3-2; D gene: NA; CDR3 protein: CASSPDRQETQYF; CDR3 DNA: TGTGCCAGCAGCCCGGACAGACAAGAGACCCAGTACTTC
clone size: NA; J gene: TRBJ1-1; V gene: TRBV3-1/TRBV3-2; D gene: NA; CDR3 protein: CASSLTFARAEAFF; CDR3 DNA: TGTGCCAGCAGCCTAACTTTCGCCAGGGCGGAAGCTTTCTTT
clone size: once; J gene: TRBJ2-3; V gene: TRBV7-2; D gene: NA; CDR3 protein: CASSLAASADTQYF; CDR3 DNA: TGTGCCAGCAGCTTAGCTGCTAGTGCAGATACGCAGTATTTT
clone size: NA; J gene: TRBJ2-4; V gene: TRBV6-1; D gene: NA; CDR3 protein: CASSEGWGPGNIQYF; CDR3 DNA: TGTGCCAGCAGTGAAGGGTGGGGGCCAGGGAACATTCAGTACTTC
clone size: NA; J gene: TRBJ2-3; V gene: TRBV6-5; D gene: NA; CDR3 protein: CASSYLLSVSTDTQYF; CDR3 DNA: TGTGCCAGCAGTTACCTATTGTCGGTAAGCACAGATACGCAGTATTTT
clone size: NA; J gene: TRBJ1-3; V gene: TRBV7-9; D gene: NA; CDR3 protein: CATAIAGSGNTIYF; CDR3 DNA: TGTGCCACCGCCATCGCGGGGTCTGGAAACACCATATATTTT